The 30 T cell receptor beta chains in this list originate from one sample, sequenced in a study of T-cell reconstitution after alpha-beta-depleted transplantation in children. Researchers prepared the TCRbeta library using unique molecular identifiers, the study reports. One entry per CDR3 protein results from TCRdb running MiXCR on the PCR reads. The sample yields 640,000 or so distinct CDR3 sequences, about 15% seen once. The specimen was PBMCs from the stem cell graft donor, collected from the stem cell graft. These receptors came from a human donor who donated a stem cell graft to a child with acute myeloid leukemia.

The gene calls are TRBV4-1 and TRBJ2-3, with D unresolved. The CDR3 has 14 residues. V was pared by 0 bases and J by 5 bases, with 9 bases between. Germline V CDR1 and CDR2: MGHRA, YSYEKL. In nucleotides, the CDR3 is TGCGCCAGCAGCCAAGACTGGGAAGTAGATACGCAGTATTTT. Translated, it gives CASSQDWEVDTQYF.

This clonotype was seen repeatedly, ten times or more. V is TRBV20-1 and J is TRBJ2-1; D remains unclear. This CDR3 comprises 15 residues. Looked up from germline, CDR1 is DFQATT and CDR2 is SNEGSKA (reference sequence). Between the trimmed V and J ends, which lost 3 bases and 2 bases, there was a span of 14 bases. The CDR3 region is CSASGPIGPYNEQFF. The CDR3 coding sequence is TGCAGTGCTAGCGGGCCAATCGGCCCCTACAATGAGCAGTTCTTC.

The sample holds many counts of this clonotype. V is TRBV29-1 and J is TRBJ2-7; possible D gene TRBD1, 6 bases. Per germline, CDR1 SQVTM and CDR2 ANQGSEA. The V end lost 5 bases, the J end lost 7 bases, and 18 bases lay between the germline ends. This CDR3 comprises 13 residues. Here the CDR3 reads CSVKWGLVGEQYF. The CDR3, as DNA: TGCAGCGTTAAATGGGGGCTAGTGGGTGAGCAGTACTTC.

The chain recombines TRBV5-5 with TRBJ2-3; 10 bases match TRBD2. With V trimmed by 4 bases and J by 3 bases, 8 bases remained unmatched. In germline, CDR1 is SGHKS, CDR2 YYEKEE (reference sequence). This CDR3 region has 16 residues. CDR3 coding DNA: TGTGCCAGCAGCCTAACTCTAGCGGGGGTTACAGATACGCAGTATTTT. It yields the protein CASSLTLAGVTDTQYF.

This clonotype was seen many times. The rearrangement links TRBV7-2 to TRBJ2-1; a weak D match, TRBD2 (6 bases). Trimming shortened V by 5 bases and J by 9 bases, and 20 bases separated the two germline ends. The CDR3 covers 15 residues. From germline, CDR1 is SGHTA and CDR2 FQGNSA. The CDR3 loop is CASSPALSRRGEQFF. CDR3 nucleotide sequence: TGTGCCAGCAGCCCCGCCCTGAGCCGGAGGGGTGAGCAGTTCTTC.

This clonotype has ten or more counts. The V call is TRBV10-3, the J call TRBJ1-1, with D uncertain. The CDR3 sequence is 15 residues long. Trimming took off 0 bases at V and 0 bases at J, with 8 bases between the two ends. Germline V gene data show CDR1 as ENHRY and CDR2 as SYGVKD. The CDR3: CAISESAVLNTEAFF. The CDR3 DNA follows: TGTGCCATCAGTGAGTCGGCGGTCCTGAACACTGAAGCTTTCTTT.

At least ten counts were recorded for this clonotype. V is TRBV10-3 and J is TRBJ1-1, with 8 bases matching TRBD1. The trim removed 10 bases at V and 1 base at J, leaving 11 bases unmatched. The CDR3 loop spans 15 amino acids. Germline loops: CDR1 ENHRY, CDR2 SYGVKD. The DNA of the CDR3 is TGTGCCACCGGACAGGGCTTCGTGGGGAACACTGAAGCTTTCTTT. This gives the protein CATGQGFVGNTEAFF.

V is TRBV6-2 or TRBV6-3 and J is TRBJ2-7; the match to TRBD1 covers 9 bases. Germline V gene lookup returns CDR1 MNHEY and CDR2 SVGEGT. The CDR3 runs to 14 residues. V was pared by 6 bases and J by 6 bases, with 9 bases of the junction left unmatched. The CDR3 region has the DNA TGTGCCAGCAGATGGGACAGGGCCGTCTCCGAGCAGTACTTC. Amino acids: CASRWDRAVSEQYF.

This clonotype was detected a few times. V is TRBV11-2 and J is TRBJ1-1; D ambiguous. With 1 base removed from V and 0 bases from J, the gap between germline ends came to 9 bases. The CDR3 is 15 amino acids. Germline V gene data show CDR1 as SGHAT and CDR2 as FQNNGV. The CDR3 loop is CASSLVQTMNTEAFF. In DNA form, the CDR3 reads TGTGCCAGCAGCTTAGTACAGACAATGAACACTGAAGCTTTCTTT.

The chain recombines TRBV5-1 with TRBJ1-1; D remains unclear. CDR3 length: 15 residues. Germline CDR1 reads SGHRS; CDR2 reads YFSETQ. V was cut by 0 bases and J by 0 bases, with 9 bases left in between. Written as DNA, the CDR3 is TGCGCCAGCAGCTTGGACAGATTCATGAACACTGAAGCTTTCTTT. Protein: CASSLDRFMNTEAFF. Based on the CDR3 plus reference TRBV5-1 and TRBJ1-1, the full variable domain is KAGVTQTPRYLIKTRGQQVTLSCSPISGHRSVSWYQQTPGQGLQFLFEYFSETQRNKGNFPGRFSGRQFSNSRSEMNVSTLELGDSALYLCASSLDRFMNTEAFFGQGTRLTVV.

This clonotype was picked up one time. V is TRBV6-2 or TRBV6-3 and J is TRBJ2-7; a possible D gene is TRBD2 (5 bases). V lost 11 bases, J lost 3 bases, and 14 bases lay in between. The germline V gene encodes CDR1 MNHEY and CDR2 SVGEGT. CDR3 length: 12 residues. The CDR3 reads CASQRVGYEQYV. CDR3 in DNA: TGTGCCTCACAGAGGGTCGGCTACGAGCAGTACGTC.

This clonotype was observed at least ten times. In nucleotides, the CDR3 is TGCAGTGCTACGATAGCGGGGGGTCTTGAAGATACGCAGTATTTT. Translating gives CSATIAGGLEDTQYF. The gene calls are TRBV20-1 and TRBJ2-3; 10 nucleotides agree with TRBD2. The CDR3 has 15 amino acids. Germline V gene data show CDR1 as DFQATT and CDR2 as SNEGSKA (reference sequence). Trimming took 4 bases from V and 5 from J; bases not matched to a gene: 9.

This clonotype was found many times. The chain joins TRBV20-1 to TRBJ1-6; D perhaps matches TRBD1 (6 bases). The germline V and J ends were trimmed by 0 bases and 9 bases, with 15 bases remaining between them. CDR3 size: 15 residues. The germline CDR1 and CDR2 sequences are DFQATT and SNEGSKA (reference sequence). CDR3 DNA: TGCAGTGCTAGAGATTCAACAGGGTCAGGTTCACCCCTCCACTTT. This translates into CSARDSTGSGSPLHF.

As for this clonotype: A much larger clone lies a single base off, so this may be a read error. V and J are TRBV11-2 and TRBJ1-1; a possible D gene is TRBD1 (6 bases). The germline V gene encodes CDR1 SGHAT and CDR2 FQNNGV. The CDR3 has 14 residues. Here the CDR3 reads CASSWTEINTDAFF. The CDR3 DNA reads TGTGCCAGCAGCTGGACAGAGATCAACACTGACGCTTTCTTT.

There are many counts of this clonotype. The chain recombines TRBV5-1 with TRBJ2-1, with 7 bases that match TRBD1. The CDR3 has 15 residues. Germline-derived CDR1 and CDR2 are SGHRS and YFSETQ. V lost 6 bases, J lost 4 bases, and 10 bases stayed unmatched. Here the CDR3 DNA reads TGCGCCAGCAACATCTTCGGGACAGAATACAATGAGCAGTTCTTC. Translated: CASNIFGTEYNEQFF. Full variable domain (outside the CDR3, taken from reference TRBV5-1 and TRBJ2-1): KAGVTQTPRYLIKTRGQQVTLSCSPISGHRSVSWYQQTPGQGLQFLFEYFSETQRNKGNFPGRFSGRQFSNSRSEMNVSTLELGDSALYLCASNIFGTEYNEQFFGPGTRLTVL.

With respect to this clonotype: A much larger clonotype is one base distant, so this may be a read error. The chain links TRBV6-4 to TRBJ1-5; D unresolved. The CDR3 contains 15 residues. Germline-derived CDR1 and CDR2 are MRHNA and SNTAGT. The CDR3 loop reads CASRDGPYSNQPLHF. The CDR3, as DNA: TGTGCCAGCAGGGACGGACCCTATAGCAATCAGCCCCTGCATTTT.

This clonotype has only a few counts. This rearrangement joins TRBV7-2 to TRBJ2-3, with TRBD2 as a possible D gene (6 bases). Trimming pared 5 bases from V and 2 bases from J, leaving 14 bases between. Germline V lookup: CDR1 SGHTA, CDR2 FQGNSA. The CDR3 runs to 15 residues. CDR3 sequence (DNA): TGTGCCAGCAGCCCCGGAGGGACCCTCACAGATACGCAGTATTTT. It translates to CASSPGGTLTDTQYF.

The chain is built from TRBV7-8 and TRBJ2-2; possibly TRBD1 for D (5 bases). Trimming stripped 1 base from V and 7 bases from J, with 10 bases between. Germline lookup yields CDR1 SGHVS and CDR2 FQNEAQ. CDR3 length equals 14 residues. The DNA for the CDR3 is TGTGCCAGCAGCTTAGTGATGGGGCACGGGGAGCTGTTTTTT. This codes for CASSLVMGHGELFF.

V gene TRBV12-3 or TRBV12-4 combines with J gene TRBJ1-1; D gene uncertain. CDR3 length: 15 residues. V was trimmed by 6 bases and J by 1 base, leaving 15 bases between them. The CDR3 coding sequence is TGTGCCAGCAGCCCCTACCGAGAGAGGAACACTGAAGCTTTCTTT. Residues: CASSPYRERNTEAFF.

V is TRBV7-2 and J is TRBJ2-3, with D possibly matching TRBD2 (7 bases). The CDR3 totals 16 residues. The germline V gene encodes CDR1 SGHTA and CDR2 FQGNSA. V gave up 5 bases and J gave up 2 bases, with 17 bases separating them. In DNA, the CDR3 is TGTGCCAGCAGCCTCTTTGGGGGGGGCCTCACAGATACGCAGTATTTT. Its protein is CASSLFGGGLTDTQYF.

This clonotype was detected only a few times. The CDR3 region is CASSSSDEGYQETQYF. The CDR3 DNA follows: TGTGCCAGCAGCTCTTCGGACGAGGGGTACCAAGAGACCCAGTACTTC. The genes are TRBV12-3 or TRBV12-4 and TRBJ2-5; D could derive from TRBD1 or TRBD2 (5 bases each). Trimming cost V 6 bases and J 0 bases, with 17 bases left between them. The CDR3 totals 16 residues.

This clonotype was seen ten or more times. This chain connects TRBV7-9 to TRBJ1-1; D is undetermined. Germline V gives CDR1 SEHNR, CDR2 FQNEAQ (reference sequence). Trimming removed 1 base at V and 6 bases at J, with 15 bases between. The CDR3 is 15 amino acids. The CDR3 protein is CASSLETQVASEAFF. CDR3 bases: TGTGCCAGCAGCTTAGAGACTCAGGTCGCATCTGAAGCTTTCTTT.

CDR3 loop: CASSLNANSGNTIYF. DNA for the CDR3: TGTGCCAGCAGCTTGAACGCGAACTCTGGAAACACCATATATTTT. The rearrangement links TRBV7-6 to TRBJ1-3; unclear D gene. The CDR3 is 15 residues long. Trimming stripped 3 bases from V and 0 bases from J, with 9 bases between. Germline CDR1 is SGHVS and CDR2 is FNYEAQ.

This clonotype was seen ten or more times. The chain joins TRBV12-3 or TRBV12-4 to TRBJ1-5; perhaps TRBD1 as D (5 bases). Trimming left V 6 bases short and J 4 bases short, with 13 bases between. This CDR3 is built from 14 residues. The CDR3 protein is CASSTQAINQPQHF. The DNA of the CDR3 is TGTGCCAGCAGCACACAGGCTATTAATCAGCCCCAGCATTTT.

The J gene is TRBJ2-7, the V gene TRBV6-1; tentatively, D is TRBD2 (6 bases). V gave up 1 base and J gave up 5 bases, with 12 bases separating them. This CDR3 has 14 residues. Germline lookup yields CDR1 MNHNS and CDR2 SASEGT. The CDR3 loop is CASSEGGVPHEQYV. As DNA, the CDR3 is TGTGCCAGCAGTGAAGGCGGGGTCCCCCACGAGCAGTACGTC.

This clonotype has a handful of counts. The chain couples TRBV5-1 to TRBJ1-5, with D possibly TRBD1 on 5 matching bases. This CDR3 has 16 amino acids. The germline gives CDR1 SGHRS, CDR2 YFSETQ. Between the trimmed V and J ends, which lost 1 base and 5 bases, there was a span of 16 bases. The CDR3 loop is CASSLWPGRPDQPQHF. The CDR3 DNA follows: TGCGCCAGCAGCTTGTGGCCGGGGCGCCCGGATCAGCCCCAGCATTTT. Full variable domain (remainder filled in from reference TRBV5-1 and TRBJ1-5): KAGVTQTPRYLIKTRGQQVTLSCSPISGHRSVSWYQQTPGQGLQFLFEYFSETQRNKGNFPGRFSGRQFSNSRSEMNVSTLELGDSALYLCASSLWPGRPDQPQHFGDGTRLSIL.

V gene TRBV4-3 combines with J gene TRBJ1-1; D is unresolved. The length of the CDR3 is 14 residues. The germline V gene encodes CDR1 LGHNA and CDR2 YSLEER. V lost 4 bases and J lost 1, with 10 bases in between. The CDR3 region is CASSPGIRNTEAFF. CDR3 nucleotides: TGCGCCAGCAGCCCCGGAATCCGGAACACTGAAGCTTTCTTT.

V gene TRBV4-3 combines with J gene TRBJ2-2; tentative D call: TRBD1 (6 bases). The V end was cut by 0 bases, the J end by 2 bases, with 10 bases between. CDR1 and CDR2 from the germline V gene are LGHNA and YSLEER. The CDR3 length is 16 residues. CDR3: CASSQETGRNTGELFF. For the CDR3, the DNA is TGCGCCAGCAGCCAAGAAACAGGGCGAAACACCGGGGAGCTGTTTTTT.

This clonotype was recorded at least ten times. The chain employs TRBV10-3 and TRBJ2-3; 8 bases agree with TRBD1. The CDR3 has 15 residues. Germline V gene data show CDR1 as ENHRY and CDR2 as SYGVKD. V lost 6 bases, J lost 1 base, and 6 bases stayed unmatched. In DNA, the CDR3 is TGTGCCATCAGCGAACGACAGGGGCGCACAGATACGCAGTATTTT. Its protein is CAISERQGRTDTQYF.

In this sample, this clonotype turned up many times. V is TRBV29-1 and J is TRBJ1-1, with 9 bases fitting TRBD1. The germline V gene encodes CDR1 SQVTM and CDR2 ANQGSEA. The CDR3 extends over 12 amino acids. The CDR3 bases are TGCACCACAGTGGAGGGGACAGGGTCGGCTTTCTTT. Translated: CTTVEGTGSAFF.